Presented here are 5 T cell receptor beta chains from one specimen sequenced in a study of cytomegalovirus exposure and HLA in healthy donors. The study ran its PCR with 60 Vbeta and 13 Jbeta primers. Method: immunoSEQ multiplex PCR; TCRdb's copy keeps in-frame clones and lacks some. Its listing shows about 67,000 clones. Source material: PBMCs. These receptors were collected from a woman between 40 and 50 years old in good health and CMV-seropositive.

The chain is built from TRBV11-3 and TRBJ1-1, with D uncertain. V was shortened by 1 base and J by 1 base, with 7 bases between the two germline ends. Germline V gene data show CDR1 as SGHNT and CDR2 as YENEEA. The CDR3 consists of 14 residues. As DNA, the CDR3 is TGTGCCAGCAGCTTAGGGCCAGAGAACACTGAAGCTTTCTTT. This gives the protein CASSLGPENTEAFF.

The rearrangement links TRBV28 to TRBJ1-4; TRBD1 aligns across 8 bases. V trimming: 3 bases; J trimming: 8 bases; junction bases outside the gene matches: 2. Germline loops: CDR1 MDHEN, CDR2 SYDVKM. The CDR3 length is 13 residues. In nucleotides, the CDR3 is TGTGCCAGCAGTTTGGGACAGGTGGAAAAACTGTTTTTT. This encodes CASSLGQVEKLFF. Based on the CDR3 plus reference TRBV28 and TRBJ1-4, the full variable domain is DVKVTQSSRYLVKRTGEKVFLECVQDMDHENMFWYRQDPGLGLRLIYFSYDVKMKEKGDIPEGYSVSREKKERFSLILESASTNQTSMYLCASSLGQVEKLFFGSGTQLSVL.

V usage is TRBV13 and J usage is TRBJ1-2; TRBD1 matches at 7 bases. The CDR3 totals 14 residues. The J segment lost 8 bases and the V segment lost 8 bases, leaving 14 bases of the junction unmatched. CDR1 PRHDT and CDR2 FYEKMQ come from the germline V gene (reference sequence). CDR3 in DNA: TGTGCCAGCCGGAGGGCAGGGGGTGGTCACGGCTACACCTTC. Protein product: CASRRAGGGHGYTF.

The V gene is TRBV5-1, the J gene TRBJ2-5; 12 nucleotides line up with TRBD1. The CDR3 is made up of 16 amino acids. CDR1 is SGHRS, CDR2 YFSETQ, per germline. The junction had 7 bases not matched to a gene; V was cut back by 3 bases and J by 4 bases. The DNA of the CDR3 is TGCGCCAGCAGCTCGTTCGGGACAGGGGGCGGAGAGACCCAGTACTTC. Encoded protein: CASSSFGTGGGETQYF. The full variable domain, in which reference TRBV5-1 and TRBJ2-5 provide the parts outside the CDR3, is KAGVTQTPRYLIKTRGQQVTLSCSPISGHRSVSWYQQTPGQGLQFLFEYFSETQRNKGNFPGRFSGRQFSNSRSEMNVSTLELGDSALYLCASSSFGTGGGETQYFGPGTRLLVL.

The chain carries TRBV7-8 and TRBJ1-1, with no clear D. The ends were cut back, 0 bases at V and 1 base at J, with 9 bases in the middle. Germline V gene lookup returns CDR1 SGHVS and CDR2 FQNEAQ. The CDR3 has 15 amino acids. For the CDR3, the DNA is TGTGCCAGCAGCTTAGCGAGGGTAACGAACACTGAAGCTTTCTTT. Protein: CASSLARVTNTEAFF. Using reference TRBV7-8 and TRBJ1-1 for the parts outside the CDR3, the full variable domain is GAGVSQSPRYKVAKRGQDVALRCDPISGHVSLFWYQQALGQGPEFLTYFQNEAQLDKSGLPSDRFFAERPEGSVSTLKIQRTQQEDSAVYLCASSLARVTNTEAFFGQGTRLTVV.